Listed below are T cell receptor beta chains from one sample, sequenced in a study of blood T cell repertoires in COVID-19. The data were produced by immunoSEQ multiplex PCR, yet TCRdb's version contains in-frame clones alone and is incomplete. Of fewer than 150,000 clones detected, about 84% appear once; the ten largest clones hold about 6.4%. Sample: peripheral blood. These receptor sequences come from a human donor in a cohort sampled during active COVID-19. The CDR3 runs from the conserved cysteine through the conserved F or W. A D gene is named only where the DNA matches it firmly. The size field is filled for only some rows; it gives once, few, many or a size class.

clone_size	v_call	d_call	j_call	cdr3_aa	cdr3_nt
-	TRBV18	TRBD1	TRBJ2-7	CASSRGTVYEQYF	TGTGCCAGCTCACGGGGGACAGTTTACGAGCAGTACTTC
-	TRBV6-5	TRBD1	TRBJ1-5	CASSYSTGYQPQHF	TGTGCCAGCAGTTACTCGACAGGGTATCAGCCCCAGCATTTT
-	TRBV6-5	-	TRBJ1-2	CASSLGMRDGYTF	TGTGCCAGCAGTTTAGGGATGAGGGATGGCTACACCTTC
few	TRBV27	TRBD1	TRBJ2-2	CASSSLSIATGVATGELFF	TGTGCCAGCAGTTCCCTCAGCATCGCAACAGGGGTGGCCACCGGGGAGCTGTTTTTT
-	TRBV5-1	-	TRBJ2-2	CASSLAPGSGELFF	TGCGCCAGCAGCTTGGCCCCAGGGTCCGGGGAGCTGTTTTTT
-	TRBV5-6	TRBD1	TRBJ2-2	CASSLTGGPTGELFF	TGTGCCAGCAGCTTGACAGGGGGTCCGACCGGGGAGCTGTTTTTT
-	TRBV28	-	TRBJ2-3	CASSPTGTTDTQYF	TGTGCCAGCAGTCCAACAGGGACCACAGATACGCAGTATTTT
-	TRBV6-2/TRBV6-3	TRBD1	TRBJ1-6	CASSYPTGTVKSPLHF	TGTGCCAGCAGTTATCCAACCGGGACAGTTAAATCACCCCTCCACTTT
-	TRBV10-2	TRBD2	TRBJ2-4	CASSEPSGGPIQYF	TGCGCCAGCAGTGAGCCTAGCGGGGGCCCCATTCAGTACTTC
-	TRBV5-5	-	TRBJ2-7	CASSLSGGAAYEQYF	TGTGCCAGCAGCTTGAGTGGCGGGGCCGCCTACGAGCAGTACTTC
-	TRBV7-9	-	TRBJ2-3	CASSVALSASTDTQYF	TGTGCCAGCAGCGTTGCTCTCTCCGCGAGCACAGATACGCAGTATTTT
once	TRBV15	TRBD1	TRBJ1-1	CATSTRGSGGTEAFF	TGTGCCACCAGCACCCGGGGTTCAGGGGGCACTGAAGCTTTCTTT
-	TRBV5-5	-	TRBJ2-5	CASSWESPWETQYF	TGTGCCAGCAGCTGGGAGTCCCCGTGGGAGACCCAGTACTTC
-	TRBV1	-	TRBJ2-2	CTSSQSGRGTGELFF	TGCACCAGCAGCCAGTCGGGGCGGGGCACCGGGGAGCTGTTTTTT
-	TRBV19	TRBD2	TRBJ2-1	CASNGGGDSYNEQFF	TGTGCCAGTAACGGCGGGGGGGATTCCTACAATGAGCAGTTCTTC
-	TRBV6-5	TRBD1	TRBJ1-2	CASSLDRDYGYTF	TGTGCCAGCAGTCTCGACAGGGACTATGGCTACACCTTC
-	TRBV6-2/TRBV6-3	TRBD1	TRBJ1-6	CASRPLRDRGSQTVNSPLHF	TGTGCCAGCAGACCTCTCCGGGACAGGGGGTCCCAGACCGTTAATTCACCCCTCCACTTT
-	TRBV7-2	TRBD1	TRBJ1-5	CASSYTGGEDQPQHF	TGTGCCAGCAGTTATACAGGGGGCGAAGATCAGCCCCAGCATTTT
-	TRBV5-1	TRBD1	TRBJ1-6	CASSSTWTGRNSPLHF	TGCGCCAGCAGCTCCACTTGGACAGGGCGTAATTCACCCCTCCACTTT
-	TRBV7-9	TRBD2	TRBJ2-1	CASSFTAGLYNEQFF	TGTGCCAGCAGCTTCACAGCGGGATTGTACAATGAGCAGTTCTTC
-	TRBV6-6	TRBD1	TRBJ2-1	CASTKRDRGLNEQFF	TGTGCCAGCACTAAGCGGGACAGGGGTTTGAATGAGCAGTTCTTC
once	TRBV6-6	TRBD2	TRBJ2-1	CASSPRVAGVHNEQFF	TGTGCCAGCAGTCCCAGGGTAGCGGGGGTTCACAATGAGCAGTTCTTC
-	TRBV7-2	TRBD2	TRBJ2-5	CASSWGLSGGAVQETQYF	TGTGCCAGCAGCTGGGGACTGAGCGGGGGAGCCGTCCAAGAGACCCAGTACTTC
-	TRBV7-9	-	TRBJ1-2	CASSLLQGGDGYTF	TGTGCCAGCAGCTTACTGCAAGGGGGGGATGGCTACACCTTC
-	TRBV5-1	-	TRBJ1-1	CASSFISGQGSTEAFF	TGCGCCAGCAGCTTCATATCTGGCCAGGGGAGTACTGAAGCTTTCTTT
-	TRBV27	-	TRBJ1-3	CASSLSPGVGNTIYF	TGTGCCAGCAGTTTATCGCCAGGCGTAGGAAACACCATATATTTT
once	TRBV18	-	TRBJ2-7	CASSPIAGPQDEQYF	TGTGCCAGCTCACCGATCGCAGGTCCTCAAGACGAGCAGTACTTC
-	TRBV29-1	TRBD1	TRBJ1-5	CSVGTGGGQPQHF	TGCAGCGTTGGGACAGGGGGTGGTCAGCCCCAGCATTTT
-	TRBV28	-	TRBJ1-5	CASSLTGLSNQPQHF	TGTGCCAGCAGCCTTACCGGGTTGAGCAATCAGCCCCAGCATTTT
-	TRBV3-1/TRBV3-2	-	TRBJ1-6	CASSLTGAPLHF	TGTGCCAGCAGCCTCACAGGCGCACCCCTCCACTTT
-	TRBV3-1/TRBV3-2	TRBD2	TRBJ2-7	CASQLQRGEDEQYF	TGTGCCAGCCAGCTACAGCGGGGGGAGGATGAGCAGTACTTC